The 9 T cell receptor beta chains listed next were all sequenced from one sample in a study of cytomegalovirus exposure and HLA in healthy donors. Libraries were prepared by immunoSEQ multiplex PCR; TCRdb keeps only in-frame clonotypes and omits some of them. The sample includes about 170,000 clones, roughly 86% seen only once; the top ten take roughly 4.2%. The sequenced material came from PBMCs. The receptors shown here come from a man aged 18-30 years in good health and CMV-seropositive.

J is TRBJ2-3 and V is TRBV20-1; possible D gene TRBD2, 5 bases. Germline-derived CDR1 and CDR2 are DFQATT and SNEGSKA (reference sequence). Trimming shortened V by 4 bases and J by 7 bases, and 9 bases separated the two germline ends. The CDR3 runs 11 residues. The CDR3 DNA reads as TGCAGTGCTAAGACTACCTATACGCAGTATTTT. This sequence encodes CSAKTTYTQYF.

The chain has TRBV9 and TRBJ2-7; D not certain. Looked up from germline, CDR1 is SGDLS and CDR2 is YYNGEE. Trimming shortened V by 0 bases and J by 3 bases, and 7 bases separated the two germline ends. The CDR3 consists of 13 residues. In DNA, the CDR3 is TGTGCCAGCAGCGTAGGCCCAGGCTACGAGCAGTACTTC. Amino acid sequence: CASSVGPGYEQYF.

The V gene is TRBV7-2, the J gene TRBJ2-7; D may be TRBD1 (6 bases). V shed 3 bases and J shed 0 bases, with 15 bases lying between them. In germline, CDR1 is SGHTA, CDR2 FQGNSA. The CDR3 sequence is 16 residues long. CDR3 sequence: CASSLDRGSYSYEQYF. In nucleotides, the CDR3 is TGTGCCAGCAGCTTGGACAGAGGTTCCTACTCCTACGAGCAGTACTTC.

This clone was detected only a few times. Different DNA sequences within this sample yield the same CDR3. The chain has TRBV7-9 and TRBJ1-1; 7 bases agree with TRBD1. Per germline, CDR1 SEHNR and CDR2 FQNEAQ (reference sequence). This CDR3 has 13 amino acids. The J segment lost 4 bases and the V segment lost 2 bases, leaving 1 base of the junction unmatched. CDR3 residues: CASSLQGGTEAFF. The CDR3 region has the DNA TGTGCCAGCAGCTTACAGGGGGGCACTGAAGCTTTCTTT.

V gene TRBV19 combines with J gene TRBJ2-1, with D unresolved. The germline V gene encodes CDR1 LNHDA and CDR2 SQIVND (reference sequence). V gave up 1 base and J gave up 15 bases, with 10 bases separating them. The CDR3 contains 11 residues. The DNA for the CDR3 is TGTGCCAGTAGTATAGGCTTTATACTGTTCTTC. Its translation is CASSIGFILFF.

This chain links TRBV7-9 with TRBJ2-3; 8 nucleotides line up with TRBD1. Germline-derived CDR1 and CDR2 are SEHNR and FQNEAQ (reference sequence). The CDR3 consists of 16 residues. Losses at the gene ends were 5 bases for V and 1 base for J; bases not matched to a gene: 8. DNA for the CDR3: TGTGCCAGCAGCACAACCGGACAGGGCGGCACAGATACGCAGTATTTT. Translating it yields CASSTTGQGGTDTQYF.

This chain joins TRBV7-9 and TRBJ1-2; 8 nucleotides line up with TRBD1. This CDR3 spans 14 amino acids. J gave up 3 bases and V 2 bases, and 2 bases lay outside the gene matches. Germline V gives CDR1 SEHNR, CDR2 FQNEAQ (reference sequence). CDR3 sequence: CASSLQGADYGYTF. CDR3 sequence (DNA): TGTGCCAGCAGCTTACAGGGGGCTGACTATGGCTACACCTTC.

V and J are TRBV6-5 and TRBJ1-2; 8 bases fit TRBD1. This CDR3 spans 15 amino acids. The V segment lost 2 bases and the J segment 7 bases; nucleotides outside the gene matches: 9. CDR1 is MNHEY and CDR2 is SVGAGI in the germline V gene. The CDR3 protein is CASSYTTGQVSGYTF. CDR3 DNA: TGTGCCAGCAGTTACACGACGGGACAGGTCTCTGGCTACACCTTC.

V and J are TRBV28 and TRBJ1-2, with D possibly being TRBD1 (6 bases). Per the germline V gene, CDR1 is MDHEN and CDR2 is SYDVKM. Trimming shortened V by 6 bases and J by 0 bases, and 35 bases separated the two germline ends. The CDR3 runs to 22 residues. The CDR3 DNA sequence: TGTGCCAGCAGACCGGAACAGGGTCTCGTAGGAGAAACGTTTTTACCTAACTATGGCTACACCTTC. It is translated as CASRPEQGLVGETFLPNYGYTF.